This TCR beta chain was obtained from a study of post-analysis software for immune sequencing data. At the level of the study: Included courses were relapsing-remitting and secondary progressive multiple sclerosis; progressive-relapsing multiple sclerosis was also included. Study results and limitations: Several TRBV segments (TRBV5-6, TRBV5-1 and TRBV20-1 among them) occurred more frequently in patients than in controls. Controls had significantly higher normalized Chao1 diversity than multiple sclerosis patients. Those samples that were prepared in the same batch co-clustered strongly by F measure.

There are a few counts of this clonotype. The antigen is undetermined. Unique-molecular-identifier-tagged TCR beta cDNA libraries were used. MiXCR, run by TCRdb on the PCR reads, gives a single entry per CDR3 protein. The sample consists of hundreds of thousands of distinct CDR3 sequences, less than 35% of them appearing once. Per the germline V gene, CDR1 is LGHNT and CDR2 is FRNRAP. The CDR3 covers 15 residues. With 0 bases removed from V and 5 bases from J, the gap between germline ends came to 11 bases. The chain uses TRBV12-5 and TRBJ2-1; a possible D gene is TRBD2 (6 bases). Sequencing was done on a sample of blood. The TCR sequence derives from a girl between 10 and 17 years old with multiple sclerosis. CDR3 nucleotides: TGTGCTAGTGGTTTGGTACCTAGCGCTAACAATGAGCAGTTCTTC. Protein product: CASGLVPSANNEQFF.